This T cell receptor beta chain was recorded in a study of blood T cell repertoires in COVID-19. Study-wide background: The cDNA or gDNA used as material had been derived from T cells, B-cell-depleted T cells, or PBMCs.

In the source study's methods: Using reference gene primer amplification, nucleated cell counts were estimated. TCRdb keeps only in-frame clones here, not all; method: immunoSEQ multiplex PCR. The V and J calls and clone size are taken from that table; D and trimming were inferred from the DNA. Of about 310,000 clones in the sample, nearly 90% were seen once. V gave up 2 bases and J gave up 4 bases, with 9 bases separating them. CDR3 size: 14 residues. CDR1 and CDR2 from the germline V gene are SGHNT and YYREEE (reference sequence). The V call is TRBV5-4, the J call TRBJ1-4; the D gene is possibly TRBD1 (6 bases). The sequence was obtained from a woman in her thirties or forties with COVID-19, enrolled during active disease. Input material: peripheral blood. The CDR3: CASSFTGSNEKLFF. CDR3 DNA sequence: TGTGCCAGCAGCTTTACAGGGAGTAATGAAAAACTGTTTTTT.